The sequence of this TCR beta chain was determined in a study of blood T cell repertoires in COVID-19. Here immunoSEQ multiplex PCR was the method, and the copy in TCRdb shows in-frame clones only, minus some. The table records about 210,000 clones, approximately 90% of them present only once. V dropped 8 bases and J dropped 7; count of bases not matched to a gene: 20. The CDR3 is made up of 17 amino acids. Germline V CDR1 and CDR2: MDHEN, SYDVKM. The origin of this receptor is a man in his late teens or twenties with acute COVID-19. This chain connects TRBV28 to TRBJ1-2; 9 positions agree with TRBD1. Source material: PBMCs or T cells enriched from blood (not recorded which). DNA of the CDR3: TGTGCCAGCTCTCCCCGGGTGAGGGACAGGGCAAGTGGTGGCTACACCTTC. This encodes CASSPRVRDRASGGYTF.